These T cell receptor beta chains were read from a single sample in a study of blood T cell repertoires in COVID-19. Method: immunoSEQ multiplex PCR; TCRdb's copy keeps in-frame clones and lacks some. The table lists about 260,000 clones, about 89% of them singletons. Sequenced sample: peripheral blood. Every receptor here comes from a woman in her 40s who had recovered from COVID-19. The CDR3 runs from the conserved cysteine through the conserved F or W. The order of the fields is clone size, V gene, J gene, CDR3 protein. Clone size appears in some rows only: once, few, many, or a class for an expanded clone.

>NA|TRBV4-1|TRBJ1-5
CASSRTGQSDQPQHF
>once|TRBV18|TRBJ1-3
CASSPGAWNTIYF
>NA|TRBV25-1|TRBJ1-1
CASISGGQGALRGAFF
>NA|TRBV10-3|TRBJ1-1
CAIRTGGATEAFF
>NA|TRBV2|TRBJ1-4
CASSYPPQGATNEKLFF
>NA|TRBV4-3|TRBJ2-7
CASSQEDRADEQYF
>NA|TRBV30|TRBJ2-1
CAWSVAARYNEQFF
>few|TRBV12-3/TRBV12-4|TRBJ2-6
CASAGSGANVLTF
>NA|TRBV6-5|TRBJ1-1
CASSYSNWNTEAFF
>NA|TRBV5-5|TRBJ1-2
CASSPGRGNYGYTF
>few|TRBV6-5|TRBJ1-5
CASRAGGAYQPQHF
>once|TRBV7-6|TRBJ2-3
CASSLVGRGADTQYF
>NA|TRBV2|TRBJ2-3
CAIPTGGIPDTQYF